These 5 T cell receptor beta chains originate from one sample sequenced in a study of cytomegalovirus exposure and HLA in healthy donors. PCR employed 60 Vbeta and 13 Jbeta primers. Using immunoSEQ multiplex PCR, the repertoire was profiled, and TCRdb retains in-frame clones only, with some absent. The sample has about 170,000 clones, roughly 85% seen once. Sequencing used PBMCs. These receptors were collected from a man younger than 40 in good health and CMV-seropositive.

The J gene is TRBJ1-2, the V gene TRBV20-1, with TRBD1 matching over 7 bases. After removal of 6 bases from V and 8 bases from J, the junction contained 6 bases not matched to a gene. The germline V gene has CDR1 DFQATT and CDR2 SNEGSKA (reference sequence). The CDR3 runs to 11 residues. CDR3 nucleotide sequence: TGCAGTGCCAGGGGGGACCTCGGCTACACCTTC. Encoded protein: CSARGDLGYTF.

The table lists this clone with a count of one. The gene calls are TRBV11-2 and TRBJ2-7; no reliable D call. The V and J ends lost 0 bases and 2 bases respectively, with 2 bases between them. The CDR3 loop spans 12 amino acids. The V gene's germline CDR1 is SGHAT and CDR2 FQNNGV. CDR3 protein: CASSLDTYEQYF. CDR3 in DNA: TGTGCCAGCAGCTTAGACACCTACGAGCAGTACTTC.

The chain couples TRBV7-2 to TRBJ1-2, with D possibly being TRBD1 (6 bases). V lost 3 bases and J 7 bases, leaving 15 bases between the germline ends. CDR1 SGHTA and CDR2 FQGNSA come from the germline V gene. CDR3 length: 14 residues. The CDR3 here is CASSLDRTRSGYTF. CDR3 DNA sequence: TGTGCCAGCAGCTTGGACAGAACTCGGAGTGGCTACACCTTC.

V usage is TRBV30 and J usage is TRBJ2-5, with 7 bases matching TRBD1. V shed 0 bases, J shed 0 bases, and the junction held 4 bases outside the gene matches. The CDR3 runs 15 residues. CDR1 and CDR2 from the germline V gene are GTSNPN and SVGIG (reference sequence). The CDR3 DNA is TGTGCCTGGAGTGTAGGGGGCTTGTACCAAGAGACCCAGTACTTC. It codes for CAWSVGGLYQETQYF.

In its sample, this clone was seen once. This rearrangement joins TRBV11-3 to TRBJ1-1; no clear D gene. Trimming removed 1 base at V and 4 bases at J, with 13 bases between. Germline values: CDR1 SGHNT, CDR2 YENEEA. CDR3 size: 15 residues. For the CDR3, the DNA is TGTGCCAGCAGCTTAGTAGCAGGAGGGATCACTGAAGCTTTCTTT. Protein: CASSLVAGGITEAFF.